This paragraph covers one T cell receptor beta chain sequence. Its antigen remains unidentified. The record originates from a study of T cell responses to AZD1222 COVID-19 vaccine. Turning to the study itself: Doses given second, at about 4 or about 12 weeks, were pooled.

Study-wide results and limits: Reportedly, nearly half of unique spike TCRs recognized epitopes outside B.1.351/B.1.1.7 mutations. Clonal diversity was possibly underestimated; the donors were predominantly white British and more often female. Spike-wide vaccine-associated CD4 TCRs dominated at 160-218 and 743-854.

Sequencing used immunoSEQ multiplex PCR; TCRdb keeps in-frame clones, though not all of them. The repertoire holds 120,000 to 150,000 clones, with under 95% as singletons. CDR3 length: 17 amino acids. Trimming pared 5 bases from V and 0 bases from J, leaving 20 bases between. CDR1 MDHEN and CDR2 SYDVKM come from the germline V gene. Sample: peripheral blood, taken on day 0 of AZD1222 vaccination. The chain has TRBV28 and TRBJ2-7; possible D gene TRBD1, 6 bases. This receptor was obtained from an adult in good health. The CDR3 nucleotides read TGTGCCAGCAGTCTCCATCAGGGGAAGGTATCCTCCTACGAGCAGTACTTC. Its protein is CASSLHQGKVSSYEQYF.